This T cell receptor beta chain was found in a study of blood T cell repertoires in COVID-19 (TCRdb year 2020). The study in broad terms: Collaborator samples came from the United States, Italy and Spain and covered acute and convalescent phases of COVID-19. The prospective study material was composed of cDNA or gDNA derived from T cells, B-cell-depleted T cells, or PBMCs. Deeply sampled blood TCRbeta repertoires from subjects exposed to, actively infected with, or recovered from COVID-19 were included in the dataset. The repertoires were released in a freely available public database intended as a resource for research on the immune response to SARS-CoV-2. The samples were drawn from two sources: the first 160 participants of the ongoing ImmuneRACE study, and 1,254 subjects contributed by 6 global collaborators. Nearly every sample came with metadata listing a de-identified subject ID, COVID-19 status, age in years and sex. Where HLA class I and class II types were available, the types were taken from metadata supplied by the sample provider, not from assay-based typing. The full study reports these points: Clinical and demographic metadata were provided uncurated, with the amount varying by source and participant.

This clone has just one count. The target of this receptor is not known. No base qualities exist here, and no much larger clone lies one base off it. TCRbeta CDR3 regions were amplified from genomic DNA using the immunoSEQ Assay, a bias-controlled multiplex PCR. Regarding the original processing steps: Within the assay, amplification of reference gene primers was used to estimate how many nucleated cells each sample contained. To quantify the absolute abundance of each unique TCRbeta CDR3 rearrangement, sequence reads were collapsed and filtered. For each sample, productive Simpson clonality was calculated as the square root of Simpson's diversity index over productive rearrangements. The source is immuneACCESS, and TCRdb retained only in-frame sequences with V and J called. Part of the clones is not carried over; for the studies checked, unresolved V genes explain less than half of this, and the remainder is unexplained. V, J and clone size reflect that table, while D and trimming were determined from the DNA. The sample table records about 160,000 clones; approximately 81% of these occur just once. Around 5% of the sample is in the top ten clones.

In Seattle, one collaborating source enrolled patients while the infection was active and tracked those patients longitudinally over the course of disease. Collaborating institutions collected whole blood in K2EDTA tubes following their own protocols. For TCRbeta analysis, collaborator samples were shipped as frozen whole blood, as isolated PBMCs, or as DNA extracted from either sample type. At the junction V is shortened by 0 bases and J by 1 base, with 7 bases in between. From cysteine to phenylalanine, the CDR3 is 15 amino acids long. Kept here is only the CDR3 DNA, which spans 45 bases and is read in frame from base 1. CDR1 and CDR2 are read off the germline V gene as LGHNA and YSLEER.

The sequence is built from TRBV4-3 and TRBJ1-3; the D gene assignment is ambiguous. The sample taken for sequencing was peripheral blood. The clonotype originates from a woman between 45 and 65 years old with COVID-19, enrolled during active disease. The DNA sequence is as follows: TGCGCCAGCAGCCAAGATACGGTATCTGGAAACACCATATATTTT. Its protein reads: CASSQDTVSGNTIYF.